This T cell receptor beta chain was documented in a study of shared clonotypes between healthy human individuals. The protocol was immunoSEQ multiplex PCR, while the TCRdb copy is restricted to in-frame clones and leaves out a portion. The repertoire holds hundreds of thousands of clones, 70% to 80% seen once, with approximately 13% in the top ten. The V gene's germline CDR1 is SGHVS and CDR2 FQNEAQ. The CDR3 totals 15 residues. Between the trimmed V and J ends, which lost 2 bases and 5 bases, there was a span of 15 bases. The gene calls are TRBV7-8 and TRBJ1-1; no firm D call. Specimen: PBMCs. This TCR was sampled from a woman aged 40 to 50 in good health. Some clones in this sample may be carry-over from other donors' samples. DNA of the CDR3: TGTGCCAGCAGCTTATCTAAAGATTTATGGACTGAAGCTTTCTTT. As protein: CASSLSKDLWTEAFF.